These 21 T cell receptor beta chains were all obtained from the same sample, sequenced in a study of T cells in Graves' hyperthyroidism and ophthalmopathy. TCR beta CDR3 region amplification was performed from RNA transcripts. The HTBI set primed first-round TCR CDR3 RT-PCR. Using its own MiXCR run on the multiplex PCR reads, TCRdb lists one record per CDR3 protein. Altogether around 350,000 distinct CDR3 sequences are present, around 16% being singletons, with the ten largest covering roughly 25%. Sequenced: blood. The receptors derive from a woman under 30 with Graves' hyperthyroidism that later progressed to Graves' ophthalmopathy.

V usage is TRBV5-1 and J usage is TRBJ1-5; 7 bases line up with TRBD1. V shed 2 bases, J shed 0 bases, and the junction held 8 bases outside the gene matches. The CDR3 spans 17 residues. CDR1 is SGHRS, CDR2 YFSETQ, per germline. As DNA, the CDR3 is TGCGCCAGCAGCTTATACCCCGGGACAGATAGCAATCAGCCCCAGCATTTT. Encoded protein: CASSLYPGTDSNQPQHF.

This clonotype was seen more than once but under ten times. This chain connects TRBV4-3 to TRBJ2-2; the D gene could be TRBD1 or TRBD2 (5 bases each). The CDR3 is 15 amino acids. CDR1 and CDR2 from the germline V gene are LGHNA and YSLEER. V was clipped by 4 bases and J by 3 bases, with 12 bases between them. Here the CDR3 reads CASSPRDGYTGELFF. The CDR3 DNA reads as TGCGCCAGCAGCCCCCGGGACGGTTACACCGGGGAGCTGTTTTTT.

This clonotype was seen many times. J is TRBJ2-7 and V is TRBV7-2; 7 nucleotides match TRBD1. The CDR3 is made up of 14 amino acids. V was clipped by 2 bases and J by 3 bases; unmatched bases: 4. Germline CDR1 SGHTA, CDR2 FQGNSA. The CDR3 nucleotides read TGTGCCAGCAGCTTAAGCAGGGGGTACTACGAGCAGTACTTC. It translates to CASSLSRGYYEQYF.

The chain is built from TRBV9 and TRBJ1-2; TRBD1 agrees at 10 bases. Germline trimming cut 1 base from V and 5 bases from J; bases unmatched to any gene: 14. This CDR3 contains 18 residues. CDR1 is SGDLS, CDR2 YYNGEE, per germline. This chain's CDR3 is CASSVYAGGTGAGYGYTF. The CDR3 DNA sequence: TGTGCCAGCAGCGTATATGCGGGGGGGACAGGGGCGGGGTATGGCTACACCTTC.

The chain employs TRBV6-2 or TRBV6-3 and TRBJ2-1; the D gene is possibly TRBD1 (6 bases). Germline V gene sequence: CDR1 MNHEY, CDR2 SVGEGT. V dropped 5 bases and J dropped 8 bases, with 25 bases sitting between them. This CDR3 has 17 amino acids. The CDR3 DNA reads TGTGCCAGCAGTAAAAAGCCTAGGGACACCCGCTTGGATGAGCAGTTCTTC. The encoded protein is CASSKKPRDTRLDEQFF.

This clonotype has a count of ten or more. The gene calls are TRBV11-2 and TRBJ2-3, with TRBD1 identical over 7 bases. V shed 5 bases, J shed 3 bases, and the junction held 5 bases outside the gene matches. CDR3 length equals 14 residues. Germline CDR1 reads SGHAT; CDR2 reads FQNNGV. As DNA, the CDR3 is TGTGCCAGCAGCAAACAGGGGTGGACAGATACGCAGTATTTT. This sequence encodes CASSKQGWTDTQYF.

The rearrangement uses TRBV12-3 or TRBV12-4 and TRBJ1-3; the D gene is possibly TRBD1 (6 bases). The CDR3 runs to 15 residues. Trimming shortened V by 6 bases and J by 0 bases, and 12 bases separated the two germline ends. The CDR3 sequence is CASSPGAGSGNTIYF. CDR3 sequence (DNA): TGTGCCAGCAGCCCAGGGGCAGGCTCTGGAAACACCATATATTTT.

The chain recombines TRBV11-2 with TRBJ2-7; D possibly uses TRBD1 or TRBD2 (5 bases each). Trimming cost V 5 bases and J 2 bases, with 13 bases left between them. This CDR3 is 14 amino acids long. Germline values: CDR1 SGHAT, CDR2 FQNNGV. The CDR3 region is CASSPGDGPYEQYF. In nucleotides, the CDR3 is TGTGCCAGCAGCCCCGGGGACGGCCCCTACGAGCAGTACTTC. Together with reference TRBV11-2 and TRBJ2-7, the CDR3 gives the full variable domain: EAGVAQSPRYKIIEKRQSVAFWCNPISGHATLYWYQQILGQGPKLLIQFQNNGVVDDSQLPKDRFSAERLKGVDSTLKIQPAKLEDSAVYLCASSPGDGPYEQYFGPGTRLTVT.

This clonotype was seen ten or more times. V gene TRBV20-1 combines with J gene TRBJ2-1, with a weak D call TRBD2 (6 bases). The CDR3 loop spans 15 amino acids. The V end lost 1 base, the J end lost 1 base, and 11 bases lay between the germline ends. Germline values: CDR1 DFQATT, CDR2 SNEGSKA (reference sequence). The CDR3 loop is CSARAPSESYNEQFF. The CDR3 nucleotides read TGCAGTGCTAGAGCTCCTAGCGAGTCCTACAATGAGCAGTTCTTC.

This clonotype occurred many times. J is TRBJ2-2 and V is TRBV6-1; TRBD1 matches 8 bases. The CDR3 is made up of 15 amino acids. Germline V gene data show CDR1 as MNHNS and CDR2 as SASEGT. The J segment lost 6 bases and the V segment lost 5 bases, leaving 8 bases of the junction unmatched. The CDR3 here is CASSSLDRVAGELFF. The CDR3 DNA follows: TGTGCCAGCAGTTCTTTGGACAGGGTTGCCGGGGAGCTGTTTTTT.

This chain joins TRBV20-1 and TRBJ2-3; TRBD2 agrees at 7 bases. The CDR3 length is 13 residues. V lost 5 bases, J lost 0 bases, and 2 bases stayed unmatched. The V gene's germline CDR1 is DFQATT and CDR2 SNEGSKA (reference sequence). The CDR3 DNA follows: TGCAGTGCTCGGGGGGTGAGCACAGATACGCAGTATTTT. Translating gives CSARGVSTDTQYF.

The V call is TRBV27, the J call TRBJ2-5; TRBD1 agrees at 7 bases. Germline V gene lookup returns CDR1 MNHEY and CDR2 SMNVEV (reference sequence). J lost 1 base, V lost 6 bases, and 8 bases had no gene match. The CDR3 totals 15 residues. CDR3 residues: CASSRDSSSQETQYF. CDR3 nucleotides: TGTGCCAGCAGCCGGGACAGCTCTTCCCAAGAGACCCAGTACTTC.

This clonotype was seen many times. The rearrangement joins TRBV29-1 to TRBJ2-5; D is unresolved. Deletions cut 1 base from V and 5 bases from J, with 17 bases between. This CDR3 contains 15 residues. Germline lookup yields CDR1 SQVTM and CDR2 ANQGSEA. Here the CDR3 DNA reads TGCAGCGTTGAAGGAAATGACCCACGGCGGGAGACCCAGTACTTC. This translates into CSVEGNDPRRETQYF.

This clonotype was seen a few times. V and J are TRBV19 and TRBJ1-1; D may be TRBD1 (5 bases). Trimming took off 8 bases at V and 1 base at J, with 11 bases between the two ends. The CDR3 has 13 residues. Germline CDR1 LNHDA, CDR2 SQIVND (reference sequence). The CDR3 DNA reads TGTGCCAGTGCCGGACAAGCGAACACTGAAGCTTTCTTT. Its protein product is CASAGQANTEAFF. The whole variable domain, remainder taken from reference TRBV19 and TRBJ1-1, is DGGITQSPKYLFRKEGQNVTLSCEQNLNHDAMYWYRQDPGQGLRLIYYSQIVNDFQKGDIAEGYSVSREKKESFPLTVTSAQKNPTAFYLCASAGQANTEAFFGQGTRLTVV.

V gene TRBV27 combines with J gene TRBJ2-5, with D unresolved. Germline CDR1 and CDR2: MNHEY and SMNVEV (reference sequence). The CDR3 runs 14 residues. V shed 4 bases and J shed 3 bases, with 12 bases lying between them. For the CDR3, the DNA is TGTGCCAGCAGTTCCTCGAACCCTAAAGAGACCCAGTACTTC. Protein product: CASSSSNPKETQYF.

In this sample, this clonotype turned up a few times. This chain connects TRBV4-1 to TRBJ2-7, with D possibly being TRBD1 (5 bases). This CDR3 contains 14 residues. With 1 base removed from V and 2 bases from J, the gap between germline ends came to 9 bases. The germline V gene has CDR1 MGHRA and CDR2 YSYEKL. The DNA for the CDR3 is TGCGCCAGCAGCCAAGTGGACACCCCCTACGAGCAGTACTTC. Residues: CASSQVDTPYEQYF.

This clonotype has only a few counts. V and J are TRBV4-2 and TRBJ2-7; D not certain. Per germline, CDR1 LGHNA and CDR2 YNFKEQ. V gave up 0 bases and J gave up 2 bases, with 14 bases separating them. The CDR3 consists of 16 residues. As DNA, the CDR3 is TGTGCCAGCAGCCAAGATCTGGGCTGGAAACCCTACGAGCAGTACTTC. This gives the protein CASSQDLGWKPYEQYF.

V gene TRBV19 combines with J gene TRBJ1-5, with 9 bases matching TRBD1. The V gene end was trimmed by 4 bases and the J gene end by 1 base; junction bases not matched to a gene: 8. Germline CDR1 and CDR2: LNHDA and SQIVND (reference sequence). The CDR3 is made up of 17 amino acids. CDR3 DNA: TGTGCCAGTAGTACGGGACAGGGAGGTTGGAGCAATCAGCCCCAGCATTTT. Translating gives CASSTGQGGWSNQPQHF.

This clonotype turned up a few times. V is TRBV2 and J is TRBJ2-7; unclear D gene. Germline V gene lookup returns CDR1 SNHLY and CDR2 FYNNEI. This CDR3 spans 11 amino acids. Trimming stripped 7 bases from V and 4 bases from J, with 8 bases between. CDR3 amino acids: CASIVGYEQYF. DNA for the CDR3: TGTGCCAGCATAGTGGGGTACGAGCAGTACTTC.

This clonotype was found many times. The chain uses TRBV12-5 and TRBJ2-5; TRBD2 is a possible D gene (5 bases). This CDR3 comprises 12 residues. Trimming pared 8 bases from V and 4 bases from J, leaving 11 bases between. In germline, CDR1 is LGHNT, CDR2 FRNRAP. The CDR3 DNA reads TGTGCTAGTTCGGATCGGGGAGAGACCCAGTACTTC. It codes for CASSDRGETQYF.

This clonotype came up many times. This chain links TRBV6-2 or TRBV6-3 with TRBJ1-1, with 8 bases aligning to TRBD1. This CDR3 has 13 amino acids. J lost 7 bases, V lost 5 bases, and 6 bases had no gene match. Per the germline V gene, CDR1 is MNHEY and CDR2 is SVGEGT. In nucleotides, the CDR3 is TGTGCCAGCAGTCTGGACAGGGATTTTGAAGCTTTCTTT. Residues: CASSLDRDFEAFF.